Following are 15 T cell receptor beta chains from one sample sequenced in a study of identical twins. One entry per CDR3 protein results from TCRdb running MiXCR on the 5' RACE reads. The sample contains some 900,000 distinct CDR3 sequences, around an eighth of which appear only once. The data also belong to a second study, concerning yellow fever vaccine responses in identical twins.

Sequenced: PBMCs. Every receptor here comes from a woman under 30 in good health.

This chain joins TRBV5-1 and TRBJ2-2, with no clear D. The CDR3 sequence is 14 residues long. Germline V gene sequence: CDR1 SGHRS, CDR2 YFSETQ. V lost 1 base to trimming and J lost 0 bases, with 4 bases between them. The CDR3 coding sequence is TGCGCCAGCAGCTTGCCATCGAACACCGGGGAGCTGTTTTTT. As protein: CASSLPSNTGELFF.

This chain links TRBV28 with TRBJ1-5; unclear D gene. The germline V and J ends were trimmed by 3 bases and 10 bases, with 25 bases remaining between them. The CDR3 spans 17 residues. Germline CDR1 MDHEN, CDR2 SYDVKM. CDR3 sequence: CASSFRVQAGRTGPQHF. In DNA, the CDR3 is TGTGCCAGCAGTTTCCGGGTCCAGGCGGGCCGAACGGGCCCCCAGCATTTT.

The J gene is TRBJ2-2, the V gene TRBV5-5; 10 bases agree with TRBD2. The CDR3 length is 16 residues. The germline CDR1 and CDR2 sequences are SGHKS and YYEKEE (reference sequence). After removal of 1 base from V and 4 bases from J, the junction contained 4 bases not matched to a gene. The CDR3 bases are TGTGCCAGCAGCTTGACAGCGGGGGGGCCCACCGGGGAGCTGTTTTTT. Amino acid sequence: CASSLTAGGPTGELFF.

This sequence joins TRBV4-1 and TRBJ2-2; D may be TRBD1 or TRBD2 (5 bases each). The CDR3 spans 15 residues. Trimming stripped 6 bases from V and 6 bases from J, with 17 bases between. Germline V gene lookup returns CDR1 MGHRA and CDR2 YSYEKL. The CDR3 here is CASSLAGTLAGELFF. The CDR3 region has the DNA TGCGCCAGCAGTTTGGCCGGGACCCTGGCCGGGGAGCTGTTTTTT.

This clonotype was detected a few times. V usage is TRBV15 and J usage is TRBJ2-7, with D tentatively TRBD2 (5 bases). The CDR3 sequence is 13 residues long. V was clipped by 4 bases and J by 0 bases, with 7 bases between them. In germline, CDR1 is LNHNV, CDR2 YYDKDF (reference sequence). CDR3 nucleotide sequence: TGTGCCACCAGCATCGGGATCTCCTACGAGCAGTACGTC. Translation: CATSIGISYEQYV.

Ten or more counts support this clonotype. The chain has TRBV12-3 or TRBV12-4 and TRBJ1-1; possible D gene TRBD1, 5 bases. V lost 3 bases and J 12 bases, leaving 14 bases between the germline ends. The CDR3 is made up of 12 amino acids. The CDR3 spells CASSLGQGAPFF. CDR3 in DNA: TGTGCCAGCAGTTTGGGTCAGGGAGCGCCTTTCTTT.

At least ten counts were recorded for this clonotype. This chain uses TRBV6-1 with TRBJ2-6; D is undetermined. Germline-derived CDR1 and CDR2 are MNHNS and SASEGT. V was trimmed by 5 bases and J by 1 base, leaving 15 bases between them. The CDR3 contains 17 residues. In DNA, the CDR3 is TGTGCCAGCAGTCGCAGAGTTACCGATTCTGGGGCCAACGTCCTGACTTTC. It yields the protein CASSRRVTDSGANVLTF.

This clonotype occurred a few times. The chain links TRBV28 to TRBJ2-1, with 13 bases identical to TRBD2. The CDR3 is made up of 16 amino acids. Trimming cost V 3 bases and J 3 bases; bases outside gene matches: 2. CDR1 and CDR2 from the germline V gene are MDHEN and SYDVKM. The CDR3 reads CASSFWTSGSYNEQFF. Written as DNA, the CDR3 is TGTGCCAGCAGTTTCTGGACTAGCGGGAGCTACAATGAGCAGTTCTTC.

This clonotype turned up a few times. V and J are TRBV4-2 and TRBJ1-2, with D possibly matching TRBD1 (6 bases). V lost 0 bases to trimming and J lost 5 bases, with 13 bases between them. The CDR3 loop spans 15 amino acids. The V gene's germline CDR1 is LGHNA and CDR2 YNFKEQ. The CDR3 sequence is CASSQDEGGGYGYTF. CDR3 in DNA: TGTGCCAGCAGCCAAGACGAAGGGGGGGGGTATGGCTACACCTTC.

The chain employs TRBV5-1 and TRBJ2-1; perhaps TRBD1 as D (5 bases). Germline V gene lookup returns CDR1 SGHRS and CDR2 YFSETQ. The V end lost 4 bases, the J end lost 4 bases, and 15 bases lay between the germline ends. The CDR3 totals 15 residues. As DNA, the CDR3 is TGCGCCAGCAGCAACCCCAGGGATGGATACAATGAGCAGTTCTTC. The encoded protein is CASSNPRDGYNEQFF.

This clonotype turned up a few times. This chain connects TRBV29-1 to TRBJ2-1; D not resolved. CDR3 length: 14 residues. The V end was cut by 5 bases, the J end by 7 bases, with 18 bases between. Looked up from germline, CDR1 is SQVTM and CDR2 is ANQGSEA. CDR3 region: CSVSLPVRYNEQFF. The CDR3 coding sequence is TGCAGCGTTAGTCTGCCCGTTAGATATAATGAGCAGTTCTTC.

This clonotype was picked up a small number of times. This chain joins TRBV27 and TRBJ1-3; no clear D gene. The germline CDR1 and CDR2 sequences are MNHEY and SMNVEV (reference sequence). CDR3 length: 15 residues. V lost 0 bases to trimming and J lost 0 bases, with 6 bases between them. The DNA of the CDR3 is TGTGCCAGCAGTTTATCTCTCCACTCTGGAAACACCATATATTTT. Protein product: CASSLSLHSGNTIYF.

This CDR3 is CASSGPRGRETQYF. DNA of the CDR3: TGTGCCAGCAGCGGCCCGCGGGGGCGGGAGACCCAGTACTTC. The gene calls are TRBV12-3 or TRBV12-4 and TRBJ2-5, with D maybe TRBD2 (7 bases). Trimming shortened V by 6 bases and J by 5 bases, and 16 bases separated the two germline ends. This CDR3 has 14 amino acids.

The CDR3 here is CASSAQPTRWGYNEQFF. The DNA of the CDR3 is TGTGCCAGCAGTGCCCAACCTACTAGATGGGGATACAATGAGCAGTTCTTC. The V gene is TRBV12-3 or TRBV12-4, the J gene TRBJ2-1, with a tentative D call TRBD2 (5 bases). This CDR3 has 17 residues. V was cut by 5 bases and J by 4 bases, with 21 bases left in between.

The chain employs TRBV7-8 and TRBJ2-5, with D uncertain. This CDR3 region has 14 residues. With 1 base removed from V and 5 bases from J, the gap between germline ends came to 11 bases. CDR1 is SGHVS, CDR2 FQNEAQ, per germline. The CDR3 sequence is CASSLEAIRETQYF. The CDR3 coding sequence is TGTGCCAGCAGCTTAGAGGCTATTAGGGAGACCCAGTACTTC.